These T cell receptor beta chains were read from a single sample in a study of shared clonotypes between healthy human individuals. Sequencing used immunoSEQ multiplex PCR; TCRdb keeps in-frame clones, though not all of them. The sample has approximately 2.5 million clones; roughly nine tenths are singletons. The sequenced sample consisted of naive CD4+ T cells sorted from blood. These TCRs come from a man aged 18 to 30 in good health. Both conserved end residues are part of each CDR3. D genes are given only for firm matches. Not all rows give a size; the values are once, few, many and, for expanded clones, a class.

v_call	d_call	j_call	clone_size	cdr3_nt	cdr3_aa
TRBV30	TRBD1	TRBJ2-7	.	TGTGCCTGGAGTGCCGGACAGGGACACTCCTACGAGCAGTACTTC	CAWSAGQGHSYEQYF
TRBV10-3	TRBD2	TRBJ2-1	once	TGTGCCACGACCTTTTCTAGCGGCAGCTCCTACAATGAGCAGTTCTTC	CATTFSSGSSYNEQFF
TRBV5-5	.	TRBJ2-7	.	TGTGCCAGCAGCGGCGGGACTCACCAGTCCTACGAGCAGTACTTC	CASSGGTHQSYEQYF
TRBV6-1	TRBD2	TRBJ2-2	.	TGTGCCAGCAGGACTAGCGGGCAGGCCGGGGAGCTGTTTTTT	CASRTSGQAGELFF
TRBV5-1	TRBD1	TRBJ2-7	once	TGCGCCAGCTCCGGACAGGGTTTGTACGAGCAGTACTTC	CASSGQGLYEQYF
TRBV27	.	TRBJ1-2	.	TGTGCCAGCAGCGGACAGCCGGGCTATGGCTACACCTTC	CASSGQPGYGYTF
TRBV18	TRBD1	TRBJ2-4	.	TGTGCCAGCTCACCACCACAGGGGCTAGCCAAAAACATTCAGTACTTC	CASSPPQGLAKNIQYF
TRBV5-4	.	TRBJ2-2	.	TGTGCCAGCTCCCTCAAAGCAGGGTCTCCCGGGGAGCTGTTTTTT	CASSLKAGSPGELFF
TRBV5-1	TRBD1	TRBJ1-5	once	TGCGCCAGCAGCTTGAGAACGGGACAGGGACAGCCCCAGCATTTT	CASSLRTGQGQPQHF
TRBV6-1	TRBD2	TRBJ2-2	.	TGTGCCAGCATGCGGGAGATCACCGGGGAGCTGTTTTTT	CASMREITGELFF
TRBV29-1	TRBD1	TRBJ2-7	.	TGCAGCGTGGCTTACTTCGGGACAGGGGGCCCCGAGCAGTACTTC	CSVAYFGTGGPEQYF
TRBV6-5	TRBD1	TRBJ1-2	.	TGTGCCAGCAGTTACGGGGAGACAGGGGCGGATGGCTACACCTTC	CASSYGETGADGYTF
TRBV6-1	.	TRBJ2-1	.	TGTGCCAGCAGTGAAGTTTTGAGGAGCGAGCAGTTCTTC	CASSEVLRSEQFF
TRBV6-6	.	TRBJ2-2	.	TGTGCCAGCAGTTTACAGGGGAACACCGGGGAGCTGTTTTTT	CASSLQGNTGELFF
TRBV6-5	.	TRBJ2-1	.	TGTGCCAGCACCCCAGCAGGGGCAGGCTACAATGAGCAGTTCTTC	CASTPAGAGYNEQFF